This T cell receptor beta chain derives from a study of blood T cells in healthy people across ages. In the study overall: Template-switching capture recovered about one barcoded beta molecule per two T cells. Whole-study findings and limits: Estimated diversity, derived from one million T cells, was regarded as an underestimate.

Together with a sample-barcoded 5' primer, a J-beta primer mix was included in a second PCR lasting about 7 to 11 cycles. TCRdb redid the calling of the 5' RACE reads with MiXCR, one entry per CDR3 protein. This sample has about 1.7 million distinct CDR3 sequences; roughly 27% occur once, and the top ten carry 7.7%. Comment on this clonotype: Its antigen is undetermined.

The material sequenced was blood. This receptor was obtained from a woman aged 25 to 45 in good health.

CDR3 in DNA: TGTGCCAGCAGCTTAGCGCGGTGGAACGGCTACAATGAGCAGTACTTC. This codes for CASSLARWNGYNEQYF. The chain joins TRBV7-2 to TRBJ2-5, with D unresolved. Germline CDR1 is SGHTA and CDR2 is FQGNSA. V lost 0 bases to trimming and J lost 11 bases, with 22 bases between them. The CDR3 has 16 amino acids.